This TCR beta chain appears in the sequencing data of a study of shared clonotypes between healthy human individuals. Study-level background: Plates per donor: three CD4 naive, three CD4 memory, two CD8 naive, one CD8 memory.

CD45RA+ naive and CD45RA-negative memory subsets were separated from CD4+ cells. This clone occurred many times. Sorted-subset replicate PCR reactions were performed with roughly 200 ng DNA, corresponding to about 30,000 T cell genomes. The protocol was immunoSEQ multiplex PCR, while the TCRdb copy is restricted to in-frame clones and leaves out a portion. The sample has about 1 million clones; around 78% are singletons. The length of the CDR3 is 13 residues. Trimming removed 5 bases at V and 6 bases at J, with 14 bases between. CDR1 is LNHDA and CDR2 is SQIVND in the germline V gene (reference sequence).

The TCR sequence derives from a man between 18 and 29 years old in good health. Some clones in this sample may be carry-over from other donors' samples. Sequenced material: memory CD4+ T cells from PBMCs. Sample subset: CD45RA-negative fraction. This chain uses TRBV19 with TRBJ2-7; D not resolved. In DNA form, the CDR3 reads TGTGCCAGTAGTTTCCGCCCGTTGAGCGAGCAGTACTTC. It encodes CASSFRPLSEQYF.